This TCR beta chain was captured by sequencing in a study of CD8+ T cells in alopecia areata. About the study: Affected scalp percentage gauged treated patients' severity.

Indicated treatment: oral pan-JAK inhibitor, 5-10 mg twice daily. Lesional scalp punch biopsies and peripheral blood came from alopecia areata patients. Germline loops: CDR1 PRHDT, CDR2 FYEKMQ (reference sequence). Trimming removed 4 bases from V and 10 bases from J, with 14 bases in between. The CDR3 has 13 amino acids. cDNA reverse transcribed from extracted RNA served as the sequencing template. Sequencing was performed with immunoSEQ multiplex PCR; in TCRdb, only in-frame clones are kept and a portion is missing. The table has 80,000 to 100,000 clones, around 40% seen once. The chain combines TRBV13 with TRBJ2-1; D is undetermined. The material sequenced was CD8+ T cells sorted from blood, taken at week 24, from a patient treated with tofacitinib. The receptor comes from a human donor with alopecia areata. The CDR3: CASSYPSKTEQFF. DNA for the CDR3: TGTGCCAGCAGCTACCCCTCAAAGACCGAGCAGTTCTTC.